This is a list of T cell receptor beta chains from one sample in a study of graft-versus-host responses after intestinal transplantation. The assay was immunoSEQ multiplex PCR, and TCRdb's table has in-frame clones only and misses some. The sample yields roughly 9,000 clones, around a third seen once. The specimen comprised alloreactive CD4+ T cells from a mixed lymphocyte reaction culture, sampled before intestinal transplant. These receptors were taken from a human patient who received an intestinal transplant. Both conserved end residues are trimmed from each CDR3. Each record gives: CDR3 length, J gene, V gene, clone size, CDR3 protein. Rows may omit the clone size; those that give it use once, few, many or a size class.

>13|TRBJ2-6|TRBV2|-
ASSEVHSGANVLT
>12|TRBJ1-5|TRBV5-4|few
ASSLQGRNQPQH
>11|TRBJ2-7|TRBV27|-
ASSLSSVHEQY
>9|TRBJ2-7|TRBV20-1|-
SAGGTYEQY
>12|TRBJ1-5|TRBV19|medium-sized
ASSITGSNQPQH
>12|TRBJ2-5|TRBV6-1|once
ASSEPNREETQY
>14|TRBJ1-4|TRBV28|medium-sized
ASKTGQGQGREKLF
>9|TRBJ2-5|TRBV20-1|-
SASPLRAQY
>13|TRBJ2-1|TRBV9|few
ASSALAGLYNEQF
>11|TRBJ2-5|TRBV7-2|-
ASSLGPLETQY
>11|TRBJ1-4|TRBV2|large
ASRYATNEKLF
>12|TRBJ2-1|TRBV6-6|-
ASSFLEGHNEQF
>13|TRBJ2-3|TRBV7-2|-
ASSPARGRTDTQY
>14|TRBJ1-6|TRBV5-4|medium-sized
ASSLVGHRGNSPLH
>10|TRBJ1-2|TRBV6-6|few
ASSQQNYGYT
>16|TRBJ1-2|TRBV28|-
ASSFGQGAPRSNYGYT
>10|TRBJ1-1|TRBV29-1|few
SWGGHSTEAF
>10|TRBJ2-1|TRBV14|-
ASSPQYNEQF
>14|TRBJ2-1|TRBV4-1|few
ASSQNSGRAWDEQF
>13|TRBJ1-1|TRBV6-6|-
ASSYGRGLNTEAF
>14|TRBJ2-3|TRBV28|-
ASSLDLAGGSDTQY
>10|TRBJ2-7|TRBV2|-
ASSTGSYEQY
>12|TRBJ1-4|TRBV29-1|few
SVGAGTTNEKLF
>13|TRBJ2-7|TRBV7-2|-
ASRAVAGAPLGQY
>12|TRBJ2-1|TRBV6-6|few
ASRTGGVYNEQF
>14|TRBJ1-4|TRBV7-2|-
ASSFLVGTGGEKLF
>11|TRBJ2-1|TRBV6-6|once
ASSRGFGTEQF
>15|TRBJ1-5|TRBV5-5|-
ASSLGNVGRPDQPQH
>11|TRBJ1-2|TRBV5-6|medium-sized
ASSLRGGYGYT
>13|TRBJ1-1|TRBV6-4|medium-sized
ASSPRTGGNTEAF
>11|TRBJ2-2|TRBV28|-
ASRHTNTGELF
>13|TRBJ2-2|TRBV7-8|-
ASSLREVNTGELF
>12|TRBJ2-1|TRBV19|once
ASSIPRLAGLKF
>12|TRBJ2-1|TRBV6-1|-
ASGPGQGDNEQF
>11|TRBJ2-7|TRBV10-2|-
ASSELHSYEQY
>9|TRBJ2-7|TRBV20-1|-
SAGGTYEQY
>12|TRBJ2-5|TRBV27|-
ASKRTILQETQY
>8|TRBJ2-4|TRBV6-6|few
ASSDRVQY
>12|TRBJ1-2|TRBV5-4|-
ASSQDSGRAGYT
>6|TRBJ1-2|TRBV6-5|-
ATQGYT
>13|TRBJ1-5|TRBV28|-
ASSLWGYGNQPQH
>13|TRBJ1-1|TRBV27|-
ASSRRTVTSTEAF
>11|TRBJ1-5|TRBV10-3|medium-sized
AVGTGRYQPQH
>14|TRBJ2-3|TRBV5-4|few
ASSSKGGRKGDTQY
>16|TRBJ2-6|TRBV4-1|-
ASSPTPGQPSGANVLT
>11|TRBJ2-3|TRBV11-3|-
ASSLDRGDTQY
>9|TRBJ1-1|TRBV14|-
ASSQDWAAF
>11|TRBJ1-2|TRBV29-1|few
SVELPGVNGYT
>13|TRBJ2-7|TRBV7-2|few
ASSLALLGSSAQY